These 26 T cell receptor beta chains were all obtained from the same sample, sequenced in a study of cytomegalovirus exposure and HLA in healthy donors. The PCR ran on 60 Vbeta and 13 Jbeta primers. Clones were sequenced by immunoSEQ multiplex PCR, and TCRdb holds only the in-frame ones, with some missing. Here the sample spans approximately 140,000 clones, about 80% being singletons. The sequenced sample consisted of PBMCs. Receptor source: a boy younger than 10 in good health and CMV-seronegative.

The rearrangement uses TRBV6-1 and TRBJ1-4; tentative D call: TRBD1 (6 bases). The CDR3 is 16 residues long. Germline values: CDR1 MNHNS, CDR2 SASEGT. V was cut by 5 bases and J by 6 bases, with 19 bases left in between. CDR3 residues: CASSQGDTDGYEKLFF. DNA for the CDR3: TGTGCCAGCAGTCAAGGGGACACGGACGGGTATGAAAAACTGTTTTTT.

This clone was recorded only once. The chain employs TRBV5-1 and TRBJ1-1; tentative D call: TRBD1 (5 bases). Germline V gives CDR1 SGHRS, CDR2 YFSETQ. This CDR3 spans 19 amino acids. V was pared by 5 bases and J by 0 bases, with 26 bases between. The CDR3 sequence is CASRHRQQLGRSMNTEAFF. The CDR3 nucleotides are TGCGCCAGCAGGCACCGACAGCAGCTTGGGCGGTCAATGAACACTGAAGCTTTCTTT.

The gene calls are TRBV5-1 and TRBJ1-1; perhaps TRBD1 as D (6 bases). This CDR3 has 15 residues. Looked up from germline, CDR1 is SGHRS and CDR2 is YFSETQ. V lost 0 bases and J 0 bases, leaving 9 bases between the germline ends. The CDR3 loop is CASSLAQGLNTEAFF. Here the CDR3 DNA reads TGCGCCAGCAGCTTGGCCCAGGGGTTGAACACTGAAGCTTTCTTT. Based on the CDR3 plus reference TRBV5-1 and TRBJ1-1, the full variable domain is KAGVTQTPRYLIKTRGQQVTLSCSPISGHRSVSWYQQTPGQGLQFLFEYFSETQRNKGNFPGRFSGRQFSNSRSEMNVSTLELGDSALYLCASSLAQGLNTEAFFGQGTRLTVV.

The DNA for the CDR3 is TGTGCCAGCAGCGCCCAGGGATATGGCTACACCTTC. It is translated as CASSAQGYGYTF. The V and J genes are TRBV9 and TRBJ1-2, with a tentative D call TRBD1 (5 bases). Germline CDR1 SGDLS, CDR2 YYNGEE. The CDR3 runs to 12 residues. The ends were cut back, 3 bases at V and 5 bases at J, with 8 bases in the middle.

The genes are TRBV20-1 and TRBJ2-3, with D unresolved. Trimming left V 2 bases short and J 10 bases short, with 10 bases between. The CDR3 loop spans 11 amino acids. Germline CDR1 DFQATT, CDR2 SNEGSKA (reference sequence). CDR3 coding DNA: TGCAGTGCTAGACAGGCCCCTTCGCAGTATTTT. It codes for CSARQAPSQYF.

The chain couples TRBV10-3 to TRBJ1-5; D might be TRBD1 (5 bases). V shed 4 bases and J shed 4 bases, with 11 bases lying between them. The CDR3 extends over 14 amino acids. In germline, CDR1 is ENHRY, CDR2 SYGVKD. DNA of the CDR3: TGTGCCATCAGTGTCGGGGGGTTAAATCAGCCCCAGCATTTT. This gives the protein CAISVGGLNQPQHF.

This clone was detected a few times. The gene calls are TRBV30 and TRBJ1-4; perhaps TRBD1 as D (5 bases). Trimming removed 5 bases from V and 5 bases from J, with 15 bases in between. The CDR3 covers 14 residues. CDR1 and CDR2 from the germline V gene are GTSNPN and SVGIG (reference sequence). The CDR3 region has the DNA TGTGCCTGGTGCGGGGCGGTCGGAAATGAAAAACTGTTTTTT. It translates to CAWCGAVGNEKLFF.

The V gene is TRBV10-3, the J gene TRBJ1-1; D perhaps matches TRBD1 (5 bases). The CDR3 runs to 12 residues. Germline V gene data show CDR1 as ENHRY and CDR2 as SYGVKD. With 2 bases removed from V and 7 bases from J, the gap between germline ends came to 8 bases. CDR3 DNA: TGTGCCATCAGTGAGCGGGGGGATGAAGCTTTCTTT. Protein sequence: CAISERGDEAFF.

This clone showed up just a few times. The CDR3 sequence is CASSLDHPGVGHNYGYTF. For the CDR3, the DNA is TGTGCCAGCAGCTTAGACCACCCCGGGGTAGGGCATAACTATGGCTACACCTTC. V gene TRBV7-9 combines with J gene TRBJ1-2; D not certain. The CDR3 has 18 amino acids. Germline-derived CDR1 and CDR2 are SEHNR and FQNEAQ (reference sequence). Trimming took off 1 base at V and 1 base at J, with 19 bases between the two ends.

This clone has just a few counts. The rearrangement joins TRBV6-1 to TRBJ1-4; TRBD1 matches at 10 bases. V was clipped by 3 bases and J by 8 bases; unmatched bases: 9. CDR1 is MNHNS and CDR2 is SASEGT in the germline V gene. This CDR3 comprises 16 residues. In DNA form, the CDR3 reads TGTGCCAGCAGTGACCCTCCCGGGACAGGGGAGGAAAAACTGTTTTTT. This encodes CASSDPPGTGEEKLFF.

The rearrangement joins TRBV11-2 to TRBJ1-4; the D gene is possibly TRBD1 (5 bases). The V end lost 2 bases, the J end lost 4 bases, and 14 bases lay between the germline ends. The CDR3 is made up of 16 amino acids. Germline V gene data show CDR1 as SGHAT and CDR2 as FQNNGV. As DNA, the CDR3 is TGTGCCAGCAGCTTACAAGTGGACACTGGTAATGAAAAACTGTTTTTT. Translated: CASSLQVDTGNEKLFF.

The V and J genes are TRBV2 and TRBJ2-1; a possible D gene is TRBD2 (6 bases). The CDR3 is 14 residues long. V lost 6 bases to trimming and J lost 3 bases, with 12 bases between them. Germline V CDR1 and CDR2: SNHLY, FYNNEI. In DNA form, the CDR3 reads TGTGCCAGCAGGATTAGCGGCCTCTACAATGAGCAGTTCTTC. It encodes CASRISGLYNEQFF.

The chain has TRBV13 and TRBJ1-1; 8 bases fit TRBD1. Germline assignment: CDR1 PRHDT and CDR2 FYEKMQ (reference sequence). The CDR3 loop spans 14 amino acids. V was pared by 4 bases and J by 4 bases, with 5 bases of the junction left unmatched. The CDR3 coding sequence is TGTGCCAGCAGCTCACGGACAGGGATCACTGAAGCTTTCTTT. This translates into CASSSRTGITEAFF.

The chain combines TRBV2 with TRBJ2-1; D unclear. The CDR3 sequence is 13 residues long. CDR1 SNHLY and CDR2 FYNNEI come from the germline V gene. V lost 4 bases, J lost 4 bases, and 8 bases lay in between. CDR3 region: CASSGSLYNEQFF. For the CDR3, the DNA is TGTGCCAGCAGTGGGAGCCTTTACAATGAGCAGTTCTTC.

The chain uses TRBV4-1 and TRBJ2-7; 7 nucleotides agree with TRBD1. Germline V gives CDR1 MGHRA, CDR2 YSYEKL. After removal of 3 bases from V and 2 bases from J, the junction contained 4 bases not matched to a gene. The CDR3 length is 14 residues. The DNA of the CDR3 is TGCGCCAGCAGCCATCCGGGACAGACCTACGAGCAGTACTTC. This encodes CASSHPGQTYEQYF.

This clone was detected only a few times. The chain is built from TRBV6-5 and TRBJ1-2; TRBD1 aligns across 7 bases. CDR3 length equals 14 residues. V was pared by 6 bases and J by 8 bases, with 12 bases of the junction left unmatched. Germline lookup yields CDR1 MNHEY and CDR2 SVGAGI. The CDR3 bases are TGTGCCAGCAGCCCGTGGAAATACAGGGGAGGCTACACCTTC. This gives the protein CASSPWKYRGGYTF.

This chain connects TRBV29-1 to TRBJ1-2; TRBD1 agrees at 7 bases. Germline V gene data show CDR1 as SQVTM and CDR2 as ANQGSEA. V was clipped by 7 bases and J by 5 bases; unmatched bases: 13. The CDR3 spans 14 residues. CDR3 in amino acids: CSAGAGGPRYGYTF. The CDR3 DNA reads TGCAGCGCAGGAGCAGGGGGGCCGCGGTATGGCTACACCTTC.

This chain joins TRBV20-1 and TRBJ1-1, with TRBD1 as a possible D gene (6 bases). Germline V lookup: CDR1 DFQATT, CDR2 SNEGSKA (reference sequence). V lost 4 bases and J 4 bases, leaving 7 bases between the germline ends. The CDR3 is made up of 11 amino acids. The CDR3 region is CSAKGVTEAFF. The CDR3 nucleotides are TGCAGTGCTAAGGGGGTCACTGAAGCTTTCTTT.

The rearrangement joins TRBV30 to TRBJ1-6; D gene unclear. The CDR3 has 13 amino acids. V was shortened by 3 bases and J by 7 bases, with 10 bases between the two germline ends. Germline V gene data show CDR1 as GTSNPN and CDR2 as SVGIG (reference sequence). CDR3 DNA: TGTGCCTGGAGGGCAGGTTTGAATTCACCCCTCCACTTT. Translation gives CAWRAGLNSPLHF.

The CDR3 loop reads CASKGGNEQFF. The CDR3 bases are TGTGCCAGCAAGGGAGGGAATGAGCAGTTCTTC. V is TRBV11-2 and J is TRBJ2-1; TRBD2 aligns across 7 bases. This CDR3 contains 11 residues. CDR1 is SGHAT, CDR2 FQNNGV, per germline. Trimming took 7 bases from V and 7 from J; bases not matched to a gene: 1.

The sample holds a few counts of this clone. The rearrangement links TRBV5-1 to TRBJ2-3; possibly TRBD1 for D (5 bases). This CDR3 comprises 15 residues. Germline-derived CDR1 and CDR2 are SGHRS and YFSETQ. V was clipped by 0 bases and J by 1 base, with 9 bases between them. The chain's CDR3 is CASSLDRIRTDTQYF. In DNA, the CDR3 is TGCGCCAGCAGCTTGGACAGGATTCGCACAGATACGCAGTATTTT.

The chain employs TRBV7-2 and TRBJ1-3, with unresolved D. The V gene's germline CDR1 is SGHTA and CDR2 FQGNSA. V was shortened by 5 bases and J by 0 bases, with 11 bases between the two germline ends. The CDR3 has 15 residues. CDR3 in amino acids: CASSRDSSSGNTIYF. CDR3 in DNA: TGTGCCAGCAGCCGTGACTCAAGCTCTGGAAACACCATATATTTT.

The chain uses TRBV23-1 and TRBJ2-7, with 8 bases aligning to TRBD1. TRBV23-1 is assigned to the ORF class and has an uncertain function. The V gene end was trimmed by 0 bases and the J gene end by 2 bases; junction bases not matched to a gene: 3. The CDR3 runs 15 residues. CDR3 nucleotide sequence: TGCGCCAGCAGTCAATCGACAGGGGATGCCTACGAGCAGTACTTC. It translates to CASSQSTGDAYEQYF.

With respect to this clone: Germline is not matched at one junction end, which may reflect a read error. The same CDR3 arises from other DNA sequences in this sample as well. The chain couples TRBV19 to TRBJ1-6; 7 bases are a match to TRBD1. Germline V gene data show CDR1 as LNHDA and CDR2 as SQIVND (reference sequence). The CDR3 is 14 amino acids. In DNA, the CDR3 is TGTGCCAGTAGTTGGCCGGGACAGAATTCGCCCCTCCACTTT. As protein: CASSWPGQNSPLHF.

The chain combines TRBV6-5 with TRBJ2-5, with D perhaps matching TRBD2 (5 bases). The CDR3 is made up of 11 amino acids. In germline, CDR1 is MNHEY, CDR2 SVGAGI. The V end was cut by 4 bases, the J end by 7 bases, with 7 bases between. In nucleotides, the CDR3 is TGTGCCAGCAGTTCCGGACTGACCCAGTACTTC. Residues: CASSSGLTQYF.

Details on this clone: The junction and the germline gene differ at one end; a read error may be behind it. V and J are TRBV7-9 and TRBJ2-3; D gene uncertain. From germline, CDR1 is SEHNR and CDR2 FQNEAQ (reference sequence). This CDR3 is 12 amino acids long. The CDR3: CSSSSLLHTQYF. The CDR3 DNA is TGTTCCAGCAGCTCCCTACTTCATACGCAGTATTTT.